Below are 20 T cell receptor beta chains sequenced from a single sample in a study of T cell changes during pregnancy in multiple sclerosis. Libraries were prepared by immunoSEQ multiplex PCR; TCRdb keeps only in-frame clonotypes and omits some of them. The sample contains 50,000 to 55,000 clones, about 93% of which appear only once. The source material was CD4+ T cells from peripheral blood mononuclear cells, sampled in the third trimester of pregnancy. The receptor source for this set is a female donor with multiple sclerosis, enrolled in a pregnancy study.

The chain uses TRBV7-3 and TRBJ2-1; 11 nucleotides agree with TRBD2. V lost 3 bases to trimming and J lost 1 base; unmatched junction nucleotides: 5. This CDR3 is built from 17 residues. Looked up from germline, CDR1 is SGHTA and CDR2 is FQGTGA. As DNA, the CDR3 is TGTGCCAGCAGCTTTCTCGGGACTAGCGGATCCTACAATGAGCAGTTCTTC. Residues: CASSFLGTSGSYNEQFF.

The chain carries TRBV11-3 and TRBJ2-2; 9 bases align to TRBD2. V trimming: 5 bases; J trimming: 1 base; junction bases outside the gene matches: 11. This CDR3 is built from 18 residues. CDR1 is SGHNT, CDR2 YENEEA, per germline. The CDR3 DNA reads TGTGCCAGCAGCCAAGCGCTCTCGACTAGCGGGAACACCGGGGAGCTGTTTTTT. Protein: CASSQALSTSGNTGELFF.

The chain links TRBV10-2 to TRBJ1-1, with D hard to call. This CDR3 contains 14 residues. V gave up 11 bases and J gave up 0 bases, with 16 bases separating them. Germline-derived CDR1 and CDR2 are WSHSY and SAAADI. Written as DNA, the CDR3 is TGCGCCTCAAAACCCCCAGTATTGAACACTGAAGCTTTCTTT. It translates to CASKPPVLNTEAFF.

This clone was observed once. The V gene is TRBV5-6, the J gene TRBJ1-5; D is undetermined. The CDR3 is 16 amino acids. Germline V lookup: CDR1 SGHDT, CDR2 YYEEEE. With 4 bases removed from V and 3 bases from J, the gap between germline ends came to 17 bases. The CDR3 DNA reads TGTGCCAGCAGCCATAGAATGTTAACGAACAATCAGCCCCAGCATTTT. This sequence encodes CASSHRMLTNNQPQHF.

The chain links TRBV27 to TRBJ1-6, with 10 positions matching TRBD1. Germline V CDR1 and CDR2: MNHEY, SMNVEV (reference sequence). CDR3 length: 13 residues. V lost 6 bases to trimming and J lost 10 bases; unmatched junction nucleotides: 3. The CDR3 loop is CASRGQGRSPLHF. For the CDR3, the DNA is TGTGCCAGCAGGGGACAGGGGAGATCACCCCTCCACTTT.

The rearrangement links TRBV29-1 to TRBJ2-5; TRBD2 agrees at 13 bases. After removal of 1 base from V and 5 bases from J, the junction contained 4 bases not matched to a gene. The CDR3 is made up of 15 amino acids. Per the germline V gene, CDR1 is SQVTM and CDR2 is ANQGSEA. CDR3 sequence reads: CSVEGLAGGGETQYF. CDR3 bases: TGCAGCGTTGAAGGACTAGCGGGGGGAGGGGAGACCCAGTACTTC.

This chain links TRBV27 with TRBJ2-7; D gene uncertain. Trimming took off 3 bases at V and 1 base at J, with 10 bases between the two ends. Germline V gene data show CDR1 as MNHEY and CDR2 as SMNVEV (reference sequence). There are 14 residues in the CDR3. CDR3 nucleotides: TGTGCCAGCAGTTTCCAGTTAGCTTCCTACGAGCAGTACTTC. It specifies CASSFQLASYEQYF.

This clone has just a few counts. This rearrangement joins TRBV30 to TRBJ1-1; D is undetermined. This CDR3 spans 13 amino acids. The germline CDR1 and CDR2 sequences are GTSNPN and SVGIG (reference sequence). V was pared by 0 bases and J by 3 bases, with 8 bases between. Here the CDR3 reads CAWSVSGYTEAFF. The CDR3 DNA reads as TGTGCCTGGAGTGTATCGGGGTACACTGAAGCTTTCTTT.

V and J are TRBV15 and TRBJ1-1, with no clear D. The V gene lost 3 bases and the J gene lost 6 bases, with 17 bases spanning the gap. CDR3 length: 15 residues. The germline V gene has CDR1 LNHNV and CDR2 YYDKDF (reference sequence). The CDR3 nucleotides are TGTGCCACCAGCAGTCTATGGAAACTGAGGGCTGAAGCTTTCTTT. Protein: CATSSLWKLRAEAFF.

The DNA for the CDR3 is TGCAGCGTTGGGTTGGGGGCTTGGACTGAAGCTTTCTTT. Encoded protein: CSVGLGAWTEAFF. The chain has TRBV29-1 and TRBJ1-1; TRBD1 is a possible D gene (6 bases). The CDR3 spans 13 residues. Germline assignment: CDR1 SQVTM and CDR2 ANQGSEA. Trimming removed 4 bases from V and 5 bases from J, with 14 bases in between.

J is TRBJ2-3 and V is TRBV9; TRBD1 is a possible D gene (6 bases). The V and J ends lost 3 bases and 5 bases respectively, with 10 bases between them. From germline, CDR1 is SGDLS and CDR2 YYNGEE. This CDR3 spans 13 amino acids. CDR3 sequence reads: CASSEAGVDTQYF. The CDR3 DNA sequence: TGTGCCAGCAGCGAGGCAGGGGTAGATACGCAGTATTTT.

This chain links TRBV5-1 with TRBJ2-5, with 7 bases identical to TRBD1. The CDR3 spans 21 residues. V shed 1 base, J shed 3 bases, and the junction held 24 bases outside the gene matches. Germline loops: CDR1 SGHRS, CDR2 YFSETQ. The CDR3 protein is CASSLRLDSPLARGPEETQYF. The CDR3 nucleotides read TGCGCCAGCAGCTTGAGACTCGACTCTCCCTTGGCTAGGGGGCCGGAAGAGACCCAGTACTTC. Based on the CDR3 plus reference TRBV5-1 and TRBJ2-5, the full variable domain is KAGVTQTPRYLIKTRGQQVTLSCSPISGHRSVSWYQQTPGQGLQFLFEYFSETQRNKGNFPGRFSGRQFSNSRSEMNVSTLELGDSALYLCASSLRLDSPLARGPEETQYFGPGTRLLVL.

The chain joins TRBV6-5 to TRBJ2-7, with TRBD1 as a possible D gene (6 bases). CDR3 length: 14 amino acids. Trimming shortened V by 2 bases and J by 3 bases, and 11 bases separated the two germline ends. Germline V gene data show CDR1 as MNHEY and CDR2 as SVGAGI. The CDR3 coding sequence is TGTGCCAGCAGTTACCCAGGGGCGGGCTACGAGCAGTACTTC. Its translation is CASSYPGAGYEQYF.

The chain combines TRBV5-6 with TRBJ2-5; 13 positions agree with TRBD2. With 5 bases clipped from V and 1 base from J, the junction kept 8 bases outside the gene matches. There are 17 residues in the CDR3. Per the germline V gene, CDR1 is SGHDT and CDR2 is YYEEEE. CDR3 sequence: CASSFWTSGGPQETQYF. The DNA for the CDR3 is TGTGCCAGCAGTTTTTGGACTAGCGGGGGCCCCCAAGAGACCCAGTACTTC.

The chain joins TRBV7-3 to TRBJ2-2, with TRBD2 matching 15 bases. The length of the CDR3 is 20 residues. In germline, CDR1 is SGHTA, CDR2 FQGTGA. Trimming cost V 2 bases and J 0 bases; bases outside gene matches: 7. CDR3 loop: CASSLFPGLAGGANTGELFF. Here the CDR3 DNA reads TGTGCCAGCAGCTTATTCCCGGGACTAGCGGGGGGAGCGAACACCGGGGAGCTGTTTTTT.

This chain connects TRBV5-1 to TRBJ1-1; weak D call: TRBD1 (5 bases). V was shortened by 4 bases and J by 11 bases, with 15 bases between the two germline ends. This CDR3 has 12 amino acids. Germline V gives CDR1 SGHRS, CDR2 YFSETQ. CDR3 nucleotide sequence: TGCGCCAGCAGCGAAAACACAGGCCCCGCTTTCTTT. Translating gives CASSENTGPAFF.

The CDR3 nucleotides are TGTGCCAGCAGTTACACAGGGGAGGCCGGGGAGCTGTTTTTT. The encoded protein is CASSYTGEAGELFF. V is TRBV6-5 and J is TRBJ2-2, with D perhaps TRBD1 (7 bases). The CDR3 length is 14 residues. From germline, CDR1 is MNHEY and CDR2 SVGAGI. Trimming cost V 2 bases and J 6 bases, with 10 bases left between them.

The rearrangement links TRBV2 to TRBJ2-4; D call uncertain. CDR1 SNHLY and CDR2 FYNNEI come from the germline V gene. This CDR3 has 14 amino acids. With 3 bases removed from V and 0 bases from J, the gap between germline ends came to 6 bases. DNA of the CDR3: TGTGCCAGCAGTGACAAACTAGCCAAAAACATTCAGTACTTC. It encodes CASSDKLAKNIQYF.

For the CDR3, the DNA is TGTGCTAGTGGACATTACTACGAGCAGTACTTC. Translated: CASGHYYEQYF. The chain links TRBV12-5 to TRBJ2-7, with D uncertain. The CDR3 sequence is 11 residues long. Germline V gene data show CDR1 as LGHNT and CDR2 as FRNRAP. Trimming removed 6 bases at V and 3 bases at J, with 6 bases between.

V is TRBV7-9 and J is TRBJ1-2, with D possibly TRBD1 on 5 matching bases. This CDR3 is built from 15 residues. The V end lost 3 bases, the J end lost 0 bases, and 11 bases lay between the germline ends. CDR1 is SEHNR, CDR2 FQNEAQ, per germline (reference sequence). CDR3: CASSFSGLANYGYTF. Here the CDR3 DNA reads TGTGCCAGCAGCTTCTCGGGACTAGCTAACTATGGCTACACCTTC.